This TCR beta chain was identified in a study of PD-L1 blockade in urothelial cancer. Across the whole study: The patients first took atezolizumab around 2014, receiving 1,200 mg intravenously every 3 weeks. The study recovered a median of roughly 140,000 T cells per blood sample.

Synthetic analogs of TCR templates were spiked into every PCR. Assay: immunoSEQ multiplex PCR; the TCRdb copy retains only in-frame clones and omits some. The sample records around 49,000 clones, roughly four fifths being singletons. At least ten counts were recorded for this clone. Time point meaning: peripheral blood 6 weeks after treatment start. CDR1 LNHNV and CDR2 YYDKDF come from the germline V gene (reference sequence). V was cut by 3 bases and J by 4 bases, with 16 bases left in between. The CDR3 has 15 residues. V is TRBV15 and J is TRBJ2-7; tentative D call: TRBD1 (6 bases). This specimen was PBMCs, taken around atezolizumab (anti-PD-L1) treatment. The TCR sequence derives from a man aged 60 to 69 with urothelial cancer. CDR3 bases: TGTGCCACCAGCAGCCCTGGACAGAAGGAGTACGAGCAGTACTTC. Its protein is CATSSPGQKEYEQYF.